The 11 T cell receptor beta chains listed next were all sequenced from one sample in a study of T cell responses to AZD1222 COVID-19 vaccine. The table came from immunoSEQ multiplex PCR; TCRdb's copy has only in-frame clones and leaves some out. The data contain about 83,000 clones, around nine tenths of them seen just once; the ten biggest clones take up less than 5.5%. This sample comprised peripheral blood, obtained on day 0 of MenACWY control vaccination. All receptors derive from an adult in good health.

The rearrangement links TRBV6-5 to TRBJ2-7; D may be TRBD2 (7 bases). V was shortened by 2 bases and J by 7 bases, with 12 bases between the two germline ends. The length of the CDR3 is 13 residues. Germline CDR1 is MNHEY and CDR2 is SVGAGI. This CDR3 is CASSYRGEGEQYF. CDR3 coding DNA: TGTGCCAGCAGTTACAGGGGGGAGGGGGAGCAGTACTTC.

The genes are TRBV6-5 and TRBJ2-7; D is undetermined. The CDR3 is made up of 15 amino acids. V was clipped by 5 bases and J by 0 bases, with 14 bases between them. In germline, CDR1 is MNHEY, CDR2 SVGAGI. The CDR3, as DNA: TGTGCCAGCAGTCGAGACACCATAAGCTCCTACGAGCAGTACTTC. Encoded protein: CASSRDTISSYEQYF.

Here the CDR3 reads CASSLEAGTGGWGEQYF. CDR3 DNA sequence: TGTGCCAGCAGCTTAGAGGCCGGGACAGGGGGCTGGGGCGAGCAGTACTTC. The chain employs TRBV7-8 and TRBJ2-7, with TRBD1 identical over 12 bases. V lost 1 base and J lost 6; bases outside the gene matches: 10. Germline V lookup: CDR1 SGHVS, CDR2 FQNEAQ. The CDR3 totals 17 residues.

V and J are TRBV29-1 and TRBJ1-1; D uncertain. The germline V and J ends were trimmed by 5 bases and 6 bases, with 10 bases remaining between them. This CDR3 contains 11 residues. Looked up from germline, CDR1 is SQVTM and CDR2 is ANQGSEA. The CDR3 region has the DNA TGCAGCGTTACGGAATGGGCTGAAGCTTTCTTT. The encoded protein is CSVTEWAEAFF.

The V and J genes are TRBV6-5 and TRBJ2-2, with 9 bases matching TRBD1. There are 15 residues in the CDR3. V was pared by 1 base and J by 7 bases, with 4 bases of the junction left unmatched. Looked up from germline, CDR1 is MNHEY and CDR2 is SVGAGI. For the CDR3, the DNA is TGTGCCAGCAGTTACTTACAGGGGGCGGGCGGGGAGCTGTTTTTT. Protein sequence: CASSYLQGAGGELFF.

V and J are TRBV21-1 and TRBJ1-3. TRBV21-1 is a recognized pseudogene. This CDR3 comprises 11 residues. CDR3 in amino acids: CASGKRDWPDF. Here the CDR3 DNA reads TGTGCCAGCGGCAAGCGGGACTGGCCGGATTTT.

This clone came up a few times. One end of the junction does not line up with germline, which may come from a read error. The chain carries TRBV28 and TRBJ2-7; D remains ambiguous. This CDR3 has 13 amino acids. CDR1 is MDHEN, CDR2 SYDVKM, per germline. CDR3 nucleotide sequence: TGTGCCAGCAGTTTAGACACCATGGGTCGGGCCAACTTC. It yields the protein CASSLDTMGRANF.

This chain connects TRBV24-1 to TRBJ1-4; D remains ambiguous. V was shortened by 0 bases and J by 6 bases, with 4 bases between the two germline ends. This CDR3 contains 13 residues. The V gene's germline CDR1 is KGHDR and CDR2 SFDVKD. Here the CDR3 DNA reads TGTGCCACCAGTGATTTGGGGGATGAAAAACTGTTTTTT. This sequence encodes CATSDLGDEKLFF.

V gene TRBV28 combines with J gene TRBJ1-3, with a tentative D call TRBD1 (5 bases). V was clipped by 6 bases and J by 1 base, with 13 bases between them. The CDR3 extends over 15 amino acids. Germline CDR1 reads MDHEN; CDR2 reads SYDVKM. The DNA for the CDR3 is TGTGCCAGCAGCCTCGGGGGAGAATCTGGAAACACCATATATTTT. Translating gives CASSLGGESGNTIYF.

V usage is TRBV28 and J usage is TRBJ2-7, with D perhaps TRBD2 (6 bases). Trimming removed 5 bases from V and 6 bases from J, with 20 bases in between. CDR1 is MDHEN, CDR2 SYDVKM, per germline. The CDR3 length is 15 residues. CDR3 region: CASSILVSPGGEQYF. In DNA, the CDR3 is TGTGCCAGCAGTATACTAGTCTCCCCCGGGGGCGAGCAGTACTTC.

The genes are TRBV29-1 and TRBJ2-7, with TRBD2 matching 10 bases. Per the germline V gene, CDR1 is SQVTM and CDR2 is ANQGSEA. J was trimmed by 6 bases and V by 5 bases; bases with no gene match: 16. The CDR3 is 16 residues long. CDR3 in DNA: TGCAGCGTTCCGGGTAGGTGGTCTAGCGGGAGATCCGAGCAGTACTTC. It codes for CSVPGRWSSGRSEQYF.